The source of this T cell receptor beta chain is a study of identical twins (dated by TCRdb to about 2016). For the wider study: TCR alpha and beta repertoires from monozygotic twins, unrelated adults of various ages and cord blood were deep-sequenced to test whether fetal clonotypes persist. Replicate twin experiments were performed at different times using different library preparation protocols to rule out contamination. Summary of the overall study and its limitations: Conclusions relied on cross-sectional statistical analysis, since the same donors could not be followed over many years. Fewer insertions were carried by abundant cord blood beta clonotypes; a weaker similar trend was observed in young adult naive repertoires, while no such trend was observed in memory repertoires. Recombination models systematically underestimated out-of-frame TCR alpha sharing in monozygotic twins but agreed with sharing between unrelated individuals. Invariant T cells such as MAIT and iNKT could partly confound zero-insertion analyses, although diverse VJ usage argued against such confounding for most clonotypes. Excess twin sharing in beta out-of-frame sequences was weaker because fewer shared sequences lowered the signal-to-noise ratio. Out-of-frame TCR alpha sequences shared between twins showed an excess of low generation-probability sequences compared with coincidental sharing between unrelated individuals.

Every donor was a healthy Caucasian. Three pairs of female monozygotic twins, all aged roughly 18 to 30 years, made up the twin cohort. CD4+ and CD8+ T cell populations were isolated with positive isolation kits from Invitrogen. Concerning this clonotype itself: Its cognate antigen has yet to be identified. No base qualities exist here, and no much larger clone lies one base off it.

Library preparation was by 5' RACE. The instrument given in TCRdb is Illumina HiSeq 2000. Template switching added a universal primer binding site, and the final cDNA carried a unique molecular identifier that allowed TCR cDNA molecules to be counted accurately. Specific primers in the conserved constant-segment region were used to synthesize first-strand cDNA for the TCR alpha and beta chains. To control for contamination, each cDNA library was double barcoded with a SMART-Mk sample barcode plus Illumina barcodes. TruSeq adapter sequences and Illumina sample barcodes were added in two successive PCR steps. The TCR alpha and beta cDNA libraries were sequenced on the Illumina HiSeq platform using custom primers. The authors processed their data as follows. Unique molecular identifiers were extracted from raw reads with MiGEC, and CDR3 positions were determined with MiXCR. Recombination models were inferred per individual with the repgenHMM and IGoR tools using an EM algorithm. The analysis of shared clonotypes was done with the tcR package in R, with sharing normalized by the product of cloneset sizes. Out-of-frame nonproductive sequences were analyzed to study raw recombination free of thymic and clonal selection effects. TCRdb applied fastp at Q25 and MiXCR to the public reads, then kept only in-frame beta chains. One record per CDR3 amino acid sequence lists the most common genes and DNA. It is TCRdb's table, rather than the study itself, that gives the V and J calls and clone size. In this sample the table shows around 530,000 distinct CDR3 sequences, about 15% of which occur a single time. More than 0.4% of the sample comes from the top ten.

The germline V gene provides CDR1 MGHRA and CDR2 YSYEKL. Trimming at the junction amounts to 3 bases on V and 4 bases on J, and the germline ends lie 13 bases apart. Including the terminal cysteine and phenylalanine, the CDR3 comprises 15 residues. This entry keeps only the CDR3 DNA: 45 bases, framed from base 1. These same data were also listed under a study on yellow fever vaccine responses in identical twins. According to the second study: According to the authors, in identical twins the way T cells responded to vaccination appeared partly convergent and partly personalized. In identical twins, the study followed T cell clones that responded to the vaccine with precision.

This receptor chain uses TRBV4-1 and TRBJ1-5; the D gene assignment is ambiguous. The clonotype originates from a woman aged 18-35 years in good health. Material: CD4+ T cells sorted from blood. The CDR3 region: CASSQGWVENQPQHF. The sequenced DNA is TGCGCCAGCAGCCAGGGGTGGGTGGAAAATCAGCCCCAGCATTTT.